This note documents a single TCR beta chain sequence. The target of this receptor is not known. Nothing much larger sits one base from this clone, and base qualities are not available. Reading the germline V gene gives CDR1 SGDLS and CDR2 YYNGEE. Reading from cysteine to phenylalanine, the CDR3 counts 15 amino acids. Only the CDR3 DNA stays, 45 bases, in frame from base 1. The germline V end is reduced by 3 bases and the J end by 1 base; junction bases left unmatched: 4. PBMCs were isolated by Ficoll-Paque density gradient centrifugation. This sample was included in a study of T-cell memory formation after mild COVID-19 (dated by TCRdb to the early 2020s). About the study as a whole: Most TCR sequence clusters were specific to one of the two donors. The cohort comprised two young, previously healthy adult volunteers, one female and one male. T-cell clones expanding and contracting after mild COVID-19 in two donors were tracked by longitudinal TCRalpha and TCRbeta repertoire sequencing.

Instrument on record: Illumina NovaSeq 6000. TCRalpha and TCRbeta cDNA libraries were built by 5'RACE with constant-segment primers, adding sample barcodes and unique molecular identifiers. Trizol reagent was used to extract RNA from every sample. Amplification of the libraries took two PCR steps, and the second step added a second sample barcode plus Illumina TruSeq adapters. Sequencing of the libraries was done on an Illumina NovaSeq, producing 2 x 150 bp paired-end reads. The authors processed their data as follows. The reads were demultiplexed and collapsed into UMI-guided consensus sequences using migec v1.2.7. Using mixcr v2.1.11, UMI consensuses were aligned to TRA and TRB V and J templates and then assembled into clonotypes. Expanded or contracted clonotypes were those called significant by both edgeR and NoisET, with noise models trained on biological replicates. For edgeR calls, a false discovery rate-adjusted p below 0.01 and a log2 fold-change threshold of 1 were applied. As an exploratory analysis of dynamics, max-normalized trajectories of the 1000 most abundant clonotypes were examined by PCA with hierarchical clustering. Separately sequenced CD4+ and CD8+ repertoires were used to assign the CD4 or CD8 phenotype of responding clones. TCRdb trimmed public reads at Q25 via fastp, called clones via MiXCR and kept in-frame beta chains. Each entry merges the rows of one CDR3 protein and shows their most common DNA and genes. The V and J calls shown here were made by TCRdb, not taken from the authors' results. This sample has roughly 400,000 distinct CDR3 sequences in its table, and about 20% of those were observed once. Together, the top ten hold roughly 21% of the sample.

Overall results and qualifications from the work: Only a couple of mild cases were covered by the study, and larger cohorts that include severe cases with pre-infection samples were considered necessary. Contracting CD4+ clones appeared mostly in the CM and EM memory subsets, whereas CD8+ clones were enriched in EMRA. SARS-CoV-2 specificity was not confirmed for the second-wave clones peaking on day 37. Some responding clones were detected in pre-infection memory, which suggested that pre-existing cross-reactive memory T cells had joined the SARS-CoV-2 response. Clones that contracted from day 15 to 85 showed balanced CD4/CD8 phenotypes, whereas a second wave of clones that expanded from day 15 to 37 leaned towards CD4+.

Sequenced material: PBMCs or a T cell subset sorted from them (not recorded which). The chain is assembled from TRBV9 and TRBJ1-1; the junction holds 9 bases that match TRBD1. This sequence was found in a man aged 18 to 29 who had mild COVID-19 (a few samples of this study predate the infection). The sample titles of this study are shuffled in the database, so cell type and time point are left out; the donor was told from shared clones. The nucleotide sequence reads TGTGCCAGCAGCGCACCGGGACAGGGGAACACTGAAGCTTTCTTT. Translated, it gives CASSAPGQGNTEAFF.